This T cell receptor (beta chain) was observed in a study of CD8 T cells in ankylosing spondylitis. General study points: Reported data indicate significant enrichment of disease-linked clones within matched ankylosing spondylitis synovial fluid.

Note on this clonotype: Its target is unknown.

After removal of 2 bases from V and 6 bases from J, the junction contained 5 bases not matched to a gene. The CDR3 is made up of 15 amino acids. The germline gives CDR1 SEHNR, CDR2 FQNEAQ (reference sequence). Each CDR3 protein is one row after TCRdb ran MiXCR on the 5' RACE reads. The profile shows 240,000 or so distinct CDR3 sequences, about 10% of them singletons. This clonotype was obtained from a male donor with ankylosing spondylitis or in good health (not recorded which). The chain uses TRBV7-9 and TRBJ2-2, with TRBD2 matching over 8 bases. Sequences were obtained from blood, either unsorted or a sorted T cell fraction (not recorded which). The CDR3: CASSLSLAVAGELFF. Written as DNA, the CDR3 is TGTGCCAGCAGCTTATCACTAGCGGTCGCCGGGGAGCTGTTTTTT.